Listed here are 4 T cell receptor beta chains from one sample, sequenced in a study of patients and donors after allogeneic stem cell transplantation. TCRdb passed the RT-PCR reads through MiXCR, listing each CDR3 protein once. The data hold more than 850,000 distinct CDR3 sequences, with roughly 18% observed a single time. Sequenced: blood, either unsorted or a sorted T cell fraction (not recorded which). The receptors were sampled from a human donor who was either an allogeneic HSCT recipient or a stem cell or donor lymphocyte infusion donor (not recorded which). It is not recorded whose cells these are; they may come from a transplant donor.

The chain is built from TRBV7-9 and TRBJ2-3, with D possibly called TRBD1 or TRBD2 (5 bases each). Germline assignment: CDR1 SEHNR and CDR2 FQNEAQ (reference sequence). The CDR3 spans 17 residues. The germline V and J ends were trimmed by 0 bases and 2 bases, with 15 bases remaining between them. The CDR3 region has the DNA TGTGCCAGCAGCTTAGCGCCCGGGGCGTTCTTCACAGATACGCAGTATTTT. As protein: CASSLAPGAFFTDTQYF.

V gene TRBV3-1 combines with J gene TRBJ2-7, with a possible D match to TRBD1 (5 bases). CDR3 size: 14 residues. V was clipped by 1 base and J by 2 bases, with 9 bases between them. Germline CDR1 LGHDT, CDR2 YNNKEL (reference sequence). The CDR3: CASSQAQATYEQYF. The CDR3, as DNA: TGTGCCAGCAGCCAAGCACAGGCCACCTACGAGCAGTACTTC.

The chain recombines TRBV4-3 with TRBJ2-5; D is unclear. V dropped 0 bases and J dropped 8 bases, with 10 bases sitting between them. This CDR3 comprises 13 residues. Per the germline V gene, CDR1 is LGHNA and CDR2 is YSLEER. The CDR3 region has the DNA TGCGCCAGCAGCCAAGATCCGAGAGGCACCCAGTACTTC. It is translated as CASSQDPRGTQYF.

This chain joins TRBV18 and TRBJ2-3, with 9 bases fitting TRBD2. Germline loops: CDR1 KGHSH, CDR2 LQKENI. The CDR3 length is 15 residues. V was clipped by 3 bases and J by 6 bases; unmatched bases: 7. This CDR3 reads CASSPKGLATDTQYF. The CDR3, as DNA: TGTGCCAGCTCACCCAAGGGACTAGCAACGGATACGCAGTATTTT. The entire variable domain, with the rest obtained from reference TRBV18 and TRBJ2-3, is as follows: NAGVMQNPRHLVRRRGQEARLRCSPMKGHSHVYWYRQLPEEGLKFMVYLQKENIIDESGMPKERFSAEFPKEGPSILRIQQVVRGDSAAYFCASSPKGLATDTQYFGPGTRLTVL.